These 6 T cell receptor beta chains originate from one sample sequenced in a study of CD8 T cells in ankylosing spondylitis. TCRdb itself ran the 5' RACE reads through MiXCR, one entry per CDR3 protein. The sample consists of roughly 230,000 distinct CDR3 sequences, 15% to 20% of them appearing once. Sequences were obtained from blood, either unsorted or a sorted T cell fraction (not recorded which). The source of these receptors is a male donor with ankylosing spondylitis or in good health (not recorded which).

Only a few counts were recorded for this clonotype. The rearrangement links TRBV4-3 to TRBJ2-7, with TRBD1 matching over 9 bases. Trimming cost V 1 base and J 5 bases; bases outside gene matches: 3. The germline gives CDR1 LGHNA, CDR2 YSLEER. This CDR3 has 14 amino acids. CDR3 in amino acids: CASSQGTGANEQYF. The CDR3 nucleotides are TGCGCCAGCAGCCAAGGGACAGGGGCCAACGAGCAGTACTTC.

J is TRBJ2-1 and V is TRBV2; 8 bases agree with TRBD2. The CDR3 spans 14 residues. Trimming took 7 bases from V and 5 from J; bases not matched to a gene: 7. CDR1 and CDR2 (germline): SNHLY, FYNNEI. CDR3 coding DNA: TGTGCCAGCACCCGGGGTAGCGGGAACAATGAGCAGTTCTTC. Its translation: CASTRGSGNNEQFF. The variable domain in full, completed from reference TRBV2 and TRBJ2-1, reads EPEVTQTPSHQVTQMGQEVILRCVPISNHLYFYWYRQILGQKVEFLVSFYNNEISEKSEIFDDQFSVERPDGSNFTLKIRSTKLEDSAMYFCASTRGSGNNEQFFGPGTRLTVL.

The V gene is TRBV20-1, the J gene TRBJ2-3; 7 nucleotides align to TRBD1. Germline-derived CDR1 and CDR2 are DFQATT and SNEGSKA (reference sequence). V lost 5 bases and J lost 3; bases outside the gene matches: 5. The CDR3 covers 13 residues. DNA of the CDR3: TGCAGTGCTCGACAGGGATTGACAGATACGCAGTATTTT. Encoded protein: CSARQGLTDTQYF.

CDR3 protein: CANGPWISGANVLTF. The CDR3 DNA is TGTGCCAACGGACCTTGGATCTCTGGGGCCAACGTCCTGACTTTC. The chain uses TRBV28 and TRBJ2-6; D remains unclear. The germline V gene encodes CDR1 MDHEN and CDR2 SYDVKM. The CDR3 spans 15 residues. V lost 10 bases to trimming and J lost 0 bases, with 13 bases between them.

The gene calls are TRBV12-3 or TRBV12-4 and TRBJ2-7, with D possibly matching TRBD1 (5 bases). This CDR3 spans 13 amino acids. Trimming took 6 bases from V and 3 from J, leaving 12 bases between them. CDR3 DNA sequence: TGTGCCAGCAGCTTCGGACACAACTACGAGCAGTACTTC. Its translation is CASSFGHNYEQYF.

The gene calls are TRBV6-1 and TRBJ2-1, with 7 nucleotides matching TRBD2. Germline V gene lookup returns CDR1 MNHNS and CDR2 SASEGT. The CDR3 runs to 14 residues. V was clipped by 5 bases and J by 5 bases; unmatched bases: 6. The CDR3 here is CASSLLLANNEQFF. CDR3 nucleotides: TGTGCCAGCAGTCTTCTACTAGCGAACAATGAGCAGTTCTTC.